Listed here is a single T cell receptor (beta chain). Reverse transcription of blood and skin TCR RNA was primed at alpha and beta constant regions. Ligated cDNA underwent four rounds of PCR with nested alpha and beta constant region primers and SP2. MiXCR, run by TCRdb on the UMI-ligation and nested PCR reads, gives a single entry per CDR3 protein. The sample consists of under 20,000 distinct CDR3 sequences, 8.5% to 10% of them appearing once. This specimen belongs to a study of naive and memory T cell subsets. The V gene end was trimmed by 5 bases and the J gene end by 6 bases; junction bases not matched to a gene: 11. Germline V CDR1 and CDR2: SGHTA, FQGNSA. The CDR3 loop spans 17 amino acids. The treatment is: skin biopsy from PPD injection site in Mantoux-positive individual. Reverse transcription used DNase-treated unsorted total RNA, aiming for roughly 1 to 1,100 ng. An oligonucleotide containing a UMI was ligated to the 3' end of TCR cDNA. Biopsied sites were PPD injections in people with a positive Mantoux test.

The chain carries TRBV7-2 and TRBJ2-1; 12 positions agree with TRBD1. This specimen consisted of skin, obtained from a tuberculin skin test site. This TCR derives from an adult in good health. The CDR3 loop reads CASSTLRDRGRANEQFF. CDR3 DNA: TGTGCCAGCAGCACCCTTAGGGACAGGGGGCGCGCCAATGAGCAGTTCTTC.